The text below deals with one TCR beta chain. This receptor's antigen is unknown. The input lacks base qualities; no much larger clone sits a single base away. Per the germline V gene, MGHRA is the CDR1 and YSYEKL is the CDR2. The CDR3 runs 15 amino acids, cysteine and phenylalanine included. Only the CDR3 region is kept as DNA, spanning 45 bases read in frame from base 1. From V the trimming removes 3 bases and from J it removes 3 bases, while the gene matches leave 5 bases of the junction unaccounted for. The data derive from a study of PD-L1 blockade in urothelial cancer (dated by TCRdb to between 2016 and 2019). General notes on the study: Every patient began therapy in about 2014 and was given atezolizumab 1,200 mg intravenously every 3 weeks. Durable clinical benefit was achieved by nine patients and was not achieved by 20 patients. An ECOG performance status of 0 or 1 was recorded for the patients, and 0 to 3 prior chemotherapy regimens had been received by the patients. Blood samples were analyzed 3 weeks after the start of treatment (second dose) and 6 weeks after the start of treatment. Somatic, immune and clinical correlates of response to PD-L1 blockade with atezolizumab in urothelial cancer were the focus of an exploratory multi-omic analysis. Pretreatment tumor samples, along with matched peripheral blood collected serially before and after atezolizumab treatment, underwent TCR sequencing. Blood samples gave median yields of about 150,000 T cells and 65,000 to 85,000 unique TCRs, along with a median clonality of around 0.08. Under 30 patients had pretreatment blood TCR-seq, some 24 had at least one posttreatment blood collection, and some 24 had tumor TCR-seq. About nine tenths of the roughly 29 patients were males with bladder-origin urothelial cancer, and 18 of 29 reported a prior smoking history. Durable clinical benefit meant progression-free survival longer than 6 months, and TCR features were also tested against progression-free and overall survival. In the same patients, pretreatment tumors underwent whole exome sequencing and RNA sequencing in addition to TCR sequencing.

The sample's time point label, in plain terms: pretreatment peripheral blood. The cohort comprised approximately 30 patients with locally advanced or metastatic urothelial carcinoma treated at Memorial Sloan Kettering on a trial protocol. Peripheral blood mononuclear cells were collected pretreatment and during treatment, with between 1 and 8 total time points per patient. The Qiagen DNeasy Blood extraction kit was used to purify genomic DNA from total PBMCs and tumor samples. PBMCs were collected pretreatment and during treatment, and were isolated and stored as previously described. Synthetic TCR analog templates were spiked into each PCR so that absolute template abundance could be estimated from read counts. The immunoSEQ assay was used to amplify TCRbeta CDR3 regions from genomic DNA with bias-controlled V and J gene primers. Rearranged TCRbeta segments were sequenced at approximately 20X coverage. Turning to the authors' computational methods: Sequencing errors were corrected by clustering, and CDR3s were annotated against IMGT so that V, D and J genes could be assigned. Downstream analyses used only productive TCRbeta rearrangements and left out out-of-frame or stop-codon sequences. To compute clonality, Shannon entropy was normalized by the log of the number of unique productive sequences and then subtracted from one. Clones differing between time points or between blood and tumor were identified by Fisher's exact test with Benjamini-Hochberg correction at adjusted p below 0.01. In its TCRdb copy, this immuneACCESS table keeps in-frame sequences only and misses some clones. Where compared with another copy, unresolved V genes explain less than half of these, and the others have no known cause. V and J calls and clone size are copied from that table; D and trimming were computed from the DNA. Here the sample has 100,000 to 150,000 clones; roughly 80% occur a single time. The ten largest clonotypes hold roughly 2.9% of the sample.

On the study overall, not on this receptor specifically: Greater expansion of tumor-associated TCR clones in peripheral blood 3 weeks after the start of treatment was observed in patients with durable benefit (n of about 24, p = 0.022). Because of the small sample size (n ≈ 30) and the many exploratory analyses performed, the results are intended to be regarded as hypothesis-generating. Improved progression-free and overall survival was found to be associated with pretreatment peripheral blood TCR clonality below the median.

Recombination linked TRBV4-1 to TRBJ2-7; TRBD2 lines up with 10 middle nucleotides. This sequence originates from a man aged 45-65 years with urothelial cancer. The sample consisted of PBMCs, taken around atezolizumab (anti-PD-L1) treatment. The CDR3 corresponds to CASSQGGTSVYEQYF. The DNA sequence is given as TGCGCCAGCAGCCAGGGAGGGACTAGCGTCTACGAGCAGTACTTC.